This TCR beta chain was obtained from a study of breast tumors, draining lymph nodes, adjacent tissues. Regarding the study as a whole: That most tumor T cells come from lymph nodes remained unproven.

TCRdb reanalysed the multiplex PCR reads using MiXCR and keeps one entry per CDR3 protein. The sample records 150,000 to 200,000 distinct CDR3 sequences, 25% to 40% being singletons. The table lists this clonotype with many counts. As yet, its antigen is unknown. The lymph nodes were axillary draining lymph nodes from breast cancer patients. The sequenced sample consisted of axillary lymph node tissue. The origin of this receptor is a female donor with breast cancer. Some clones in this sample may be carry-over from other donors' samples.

CDR3 sequence reads: CASKGQYNEQFF. The DNA for the CDR3 is TGTGCCAGCAAGGGACAGTACAATGAGCAGTTCTTC. This chain joins TRBV6-5 and TRBJ2-1; 7 nucleotides match TRBD1. The CDR3 has 12 residues. Per the germline V gene, CDR1 is MNHEY and CDR2 is SVGAGI. The V and J ends lost 7 bases and 4 bases, in that order; junction bases with no gene match: 1.